The 20 T cell receptor beta chains below come from one sample, sequenced in a study of cytomegalovirus exposure and HLA in healthy donors. The PCR ran on 60 Vbeta and 13 Jbeta primers. This table comes from immunoSEQ multiplex PCR, and its TCRdb copy is limited to in-frame clones, with some not included. Among about 140,000 clones listed, roughly 85% were seen once. The sequenced material came from PBMCs. Receptors originate from a man aged 35-49 years in good health and CMV-seropositive.

The rearrangement joins TRBV7-9 to TRBJ1-2; D is possibly TRBD1 (5 bases). Per the germline V gene, CDR1 is SEHNR and CDR2 is FQNEAQ (reference sequence). Trimming took off 5 bases at V and 7 bases at J, with 20 bases between the two ends. This CDR3 is built from 15 residues. The CDR3 nucleotides read TGTGCCAGCAGCCCCCAAGGGGATGTACTTTTTGGCTACACCTTC. This gives the protein CASSPQGDVLFGYTF. Filled out from reference TRBV7-9 and TRBJ1-2, the complete variable domain reads DTGVSQNPRHKITKRGQNVTFRCDPISEHNRLYWYRQTLGQGPEFLTYFQNEAQLEKSRLLSDRFSAERPKGSFSTLEIQRTEQGDSAMYLCASSPQGDVLFGYTFGSGTRLTVV.

The chain is built from TRBV2 and TRBJ1-5, with D hard to call. This CDR3 contains 14 residues. Between the trimmed V and J ends, which lost 6 bases and 3 bases, there was a span of 12 bases. CDR1 SNHLY and CDR2 FYNNEI come from the germline V gene. CDR3 region: CASSVQNSNQPQHF. Written as DNA, the CDR3 is TGTGCCAGCAGCGTACAGAATTCCAATCAGCCCCAGCATTTT. The entire variable domain, with the rest obtained from reference TRBV2 and TRBJ1-5, is as follows: EPEVTQTPSHQVTQMGQEVILRCVPISNHLYFYWYRQILGQKVEFLVSFYNNEISEKSEIFDDQFSVERPDGSNFTLKIRSTKLEDSAMYFCASSVQNSNQPQHFGDGTRLSIL.

The chain couples TRBV11-2 to TRBJ2-7, with 10 nucleotides matching TRBD2. Trimming took 5 bases from V and 4 from J; bases not matched to a gene: 5. Per the germline V gene, CDR1 is SGHAT and CDR2 is FQNNGV. The CDR3 has 14 residues. The CDR3: CASSQSGRDYEQYF. The DNA for the CDR3 is TGTGCCAGCAGCCAGAGCGGGAGGGATTACGAGCAGTACTTC.

The CDR3 nucleotides are TGTGCCAGCAGCTTCAGGGGTTTGGGGAGCTACACCTTC. Its protein is CASSFRGLGSYTF. The chain has TRBV25-1 and TRBJ1-2; D is perhaps TRBD1 (6 bases). Germline CDR1 and CDR2: MGHDK and SYGVNS. The V end was cut by 6 bases, the J end by 9 bases, with 17 bases between. The CDR3 covers 13 residues.

This clone was detected only a few times. This chain links TRBV18 with TRBJ2-3; no definite D call. CDR3 length: 15 amino acids. The germline V gene has CDR1 KGHSH and CDR2 LQKENI. Trimming shortened V by 3 bases and J by 7 bases, and 17 bases separated the two germline ends. The CDR3 sequence is CASSPSGSSPNTQYF. DNA for the CDR3: TGTGCCAGCTCACCTTCGGGTAGCTCCCCCAATACGCAGTATTTT.

This sequence joins TRBV29-1 and TRBJ2-1; TRBD1 matches at 7 bases. Looked up from germline, CDR1 is SQVTM and CDR2 is ANQGSEA. V trimming: 4 bases; J trimming: 4 bases; junction bases outside the gene matches: 7. The CDR3 extends over 14 amino acids. CDR3 sequence (DNA): TGCAGCGTTGGACCGGGACAGCGATACAATGAGCAGTTCTTC. Translating gives CSVGPGQRYNEQFF.

V gene TRBV27 combines with J gene TRBJ1-5; perhaps TRBD1 as D (5 bases). The CDR3 consists of 15 residues. CDR1 is MNHEY, CDR2 SMNVEV, per germline (reference sequence). Trimming removed 3 bases at V and 6 bases at J, with 15 bases between. The chain's CDR3 is CASSLSAGIGQPQHF. DNA of the CDR3: TGTGCCAGCAGTTTGTCGGCAGGGATCGGTCAGCCCCAGCATTTT.

This clone was seen only a few times. In DNA, the CDR3 is TGCGCCAGCAGCTTTGGACTAGCGGGAGTACCCCTCACAGATACGCAGTATTTT. Its translation is CASSFGLAGVPLTDTQYF. The chain couples TRBV5-1 to TRBJ2-3; 13 bases agree with TRBD2. From germline, CDR1 is SGHRS and CDR2 YFSETQ. V was clipped by 2 bases and J by 2 bases; unmatched bases: 8. The CDR3 loop spans 18 amino acids.

The J gene is TRBJ1-2, the V gene TRBV2; the D is unclear. Germline loops: CDR1 SNHLY, CDR2 FYNNEI. This CDR3 has 12 residues. Trimming took 4 bases from V and 8 from J, leaving 11 bases between them. CDR3 protein: CASSAGREGYTF. Written as DNA, the CDR3 is TGTGCCAGCAGTGCGGGTAGAGAGGGCTACACCTTC.

As concerns this clone: A junction end diverges from the germline sequence, so it may reflect a read error. Within the sample, other DNA sequences also encode this same CDR3. The chain links TRBV4-1 to TRBJ2-1; weak D call: TRBD1 (5 bases). This CDR3 has 13 amino acids. In germline, CDR1 is MGHRA, CDR2 YSYEKL. CDR3 region: CASSQDRGIEQFF. The DNA of the CDR3 is TGCGCCAGCAGTCAAGATAGGGGCATTGAGCAGTTCTTC.

The CDR3, as DNA: TGTGCCAGCAGCTTAAGTATACAGGGGACTGAAGCTTTCTTT. Its protein product is CASSLSIQGTEAFF. V usage is TRBV7-2 and J usage is TRBJ1-1, with 7 bases fitting TRBD1. The V gene end was trimmed by 2 bases and the J gene end by 5 bases; junction bases not matched to a gene: 5. Germline-derived CDR1 and CDR2 are SGHTA and FQGNSA. This CDR3 is built from 14 residues.

This clone was seen just once. The rearrangement uses TRBV6-4 and TRBJ2-5, with D tentatively TRBD1 (7 bases). This CDR3 is built from 13 residues. V lost 4 bases and J 4 bases, leaving 10 bases between the germline ends. In germline, CDR1 is MRHNA, CDR2 SNTAGT. This CDR3 reads CASSGQGGETQYF. The CDR3 DNA follows: TGTGCCAGCAGTGGACAGGGAGGAGAGACCCAGTACTTC.

V and J are TRBV29-1 and TRBJ1-3; 9 nucleotides line up with TRBD1. Germline values: CDR1 SQVTM, CDR2 ANQGSEA. This CDR3 has 13 amino acids. Trimming removed 4 bases from V and 3 bases from J; junction bases left unmatched: 1. Here the CDR3 DNA reads TGCAGCGTTGCGGACAGGGGTGGAAACACCATATATTTT. Protein product: CSVADRGGNTIYF.

The J gene is TRBJ2-1, the V gene TRBV9; D ambiguous. CDR3 size: 14 residues. The V gene lost 0 bases and the J gene lost 9 bases, with 13 bases spanning the gap. CDR1 is SGDLS and CDR2 is YYNGEE in the germline V gene. The CDR3 region is CASSVGGTGTEQFF. In DNA, the CDR3 is TGTGCCAGCAGCGTAGGAGGAACTGGCACTGAGCAGTTCTTC.

The chain joins TRBV28 to TRBJ1-2; 7 positions agree with TRBD1. The V and J ends lost 3 bases and 7 bases, in that order; junction bases with no gene match: 14. Germline values: CDR1 MDHEN, CDR2 SYDVKM. The CDR3 totals 16 residues. The CDR3 sequence: CASSFVRGQHRRGYTF. The CDR3 bases are TGTGCCAGCAGTTTCGTTCGGGGACAGCACCGTCGTGGCTACACCTTC.

This chain uses TRBV7-9 with TRBJ1-2, with 7 bases that match TRBD1. This CDR3 contains 15 residues. Trimming removed 1 base from V and 8 bases from J; junction bases left unmatched: 10. Germline V gene sequence: CDR1 SEHNR, CDR2 FQNEAQ (reference sequence). CDR3: CASSLGQGGTRGYTF. As DNA, the CDR3 is TGTGCCAGCAGCTTAGGGCAGGGGGGGACTAGAGGCTACACCTTC.

The V gene is TRBV2, the J gene TRBJ1-3, with D perhaps matching TRBD1 (6 bases). CDR1 SNHLY and CDR2 FYNNEI come from the germline V gene. This CDR3 is built from 15 residues. The V end was cut by 5 bases, the J end by 0 bases, with 11 bases between. The CDR3 reads CASSPQGDSGNTIYF. Written as DNA, the CDR3 is TGTGCCAGCAGTCCACAGGGCGACTCTGGAAACACCATATATTTT.

V gene TRBV5-6 combines with J gene TRBJ2-1, with 10 bases fitting TRBD2. The junction had 15 bases not matched to a gene; V was cut back by 8 bases and J by 4 bases. CDR1 is SGHDT, CDR2 YYEEEE, per germline. The CDR3 has 17 residues. The CDR3 is CASIQAGGPRIYNEQFF. DNA for the CDR3: TGTGCCAGTATTCAAGCGGGAGGGCCCCGAATATACAATGAGCAGTTCTTC.

The CDR3 DNA follows: TGCGCCAGCAGCTTATTGACAGGCGCCTACGAGCAGTACTTC. This encodes CASSLLTGAYEQYF. The rearrangement joins TRBV5-1 to TRBJ2-7; D possibly corresponds to TRBD1 (6 bases). Trimming removed 2 bases at V and 2 bases at J, with 11 bases between. This CDR3 has 14 residues. Germline V gene sequence: CDR1 SGHRS, CDR2 YFSETQ.

The chain uses TRBV5-1 and TRBJ1-6; tentative D call: TRBD1 (6 bases). The CDR3 totals 15 residues. V was pared by 0 bases and J by 2 bases, with 6 bases between. Germline V gives CDR1 SGHRS, CDR2 YFSETQ. Here the CDR3 DNA reads TGCGCCAGCAGCTTGGGGACAGCCTATAATTCACCCCTCCACTTT. Its translation is CASSLGTAYNSPLHF.